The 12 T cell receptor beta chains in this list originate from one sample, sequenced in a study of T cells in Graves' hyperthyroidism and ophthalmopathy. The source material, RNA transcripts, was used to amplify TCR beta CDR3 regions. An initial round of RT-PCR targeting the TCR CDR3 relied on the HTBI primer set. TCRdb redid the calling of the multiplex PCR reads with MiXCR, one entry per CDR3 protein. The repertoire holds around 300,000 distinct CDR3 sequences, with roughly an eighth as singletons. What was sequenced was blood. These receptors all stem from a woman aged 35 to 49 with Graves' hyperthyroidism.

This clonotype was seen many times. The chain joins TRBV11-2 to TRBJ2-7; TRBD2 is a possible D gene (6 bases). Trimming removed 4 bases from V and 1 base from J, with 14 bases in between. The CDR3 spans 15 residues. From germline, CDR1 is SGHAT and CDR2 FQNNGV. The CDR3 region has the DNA TGTGCCAGCAGCTACCTTGTGGGGGGTTCCTACGAGCAGTACTTC. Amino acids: CASSYLVGGSYEQYF.

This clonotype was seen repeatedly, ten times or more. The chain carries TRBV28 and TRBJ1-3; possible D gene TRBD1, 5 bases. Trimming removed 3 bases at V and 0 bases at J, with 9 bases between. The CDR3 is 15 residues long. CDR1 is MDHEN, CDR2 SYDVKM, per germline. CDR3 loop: CASSFLQVSGNTIYF. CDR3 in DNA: TGTGCCAGCAGTTTCTTACAGGTCTCTGGAAACACCATATATTTT. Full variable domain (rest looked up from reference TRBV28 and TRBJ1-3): DVKVTQSSRYLVKRTGEKVFLECVQDMDHENMFWYRQDPGLGLRLIYFSYDVKMKEKGDIPEGYSVSREKKERFSLILESASTNQTSMYLCASSFLQVSGNTIYFGEGSWLTVV.

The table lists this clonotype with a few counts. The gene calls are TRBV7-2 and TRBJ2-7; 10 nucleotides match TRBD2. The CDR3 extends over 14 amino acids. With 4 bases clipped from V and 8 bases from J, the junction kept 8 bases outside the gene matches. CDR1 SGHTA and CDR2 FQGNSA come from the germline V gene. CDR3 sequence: CASSSSGSQVQQYF. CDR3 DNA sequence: TGTGCCAGCAGCTCTAGCGGGAGCCAGGTACAGCAGTACTTC. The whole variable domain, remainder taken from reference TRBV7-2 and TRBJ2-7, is GAGVSQSPSNKVTEKGKDVELRCDPISGHTALYWYRQSLGQGLEFLIYFQGNSAPDKSGLPSDRFSAERTGGSVSTLTIQRTQQEDSAVYLCASSSSGSQVQQYFGPGTRLTVT.

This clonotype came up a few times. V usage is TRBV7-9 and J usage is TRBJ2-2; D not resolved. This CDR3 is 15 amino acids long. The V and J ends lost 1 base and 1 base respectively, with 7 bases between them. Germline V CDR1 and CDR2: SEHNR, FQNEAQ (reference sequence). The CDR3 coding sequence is TGTGCCAGCAGCTTAGTTGGGGTGAACACCGGGGAGCTGTTTTTT. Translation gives CASSLVGVNTGELFF.

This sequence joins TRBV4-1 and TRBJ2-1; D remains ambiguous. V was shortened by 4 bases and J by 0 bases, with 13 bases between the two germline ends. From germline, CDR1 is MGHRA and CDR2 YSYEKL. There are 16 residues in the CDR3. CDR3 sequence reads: CASSPGPLSSYNEQFF. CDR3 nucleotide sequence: TGCGCCAGCAGCCCCGGACCCTTAAGCTCCTACAATGAGCAGTTCTTC.

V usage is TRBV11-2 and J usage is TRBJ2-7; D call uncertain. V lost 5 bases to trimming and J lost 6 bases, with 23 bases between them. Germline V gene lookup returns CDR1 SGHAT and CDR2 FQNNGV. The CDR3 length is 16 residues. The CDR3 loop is CASSQVKAEGTPEQYF. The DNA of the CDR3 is TGTGCCAGCAGCCAAGTAAAGGCCGAAGGTACCCCCGAGCAGTACTTC.

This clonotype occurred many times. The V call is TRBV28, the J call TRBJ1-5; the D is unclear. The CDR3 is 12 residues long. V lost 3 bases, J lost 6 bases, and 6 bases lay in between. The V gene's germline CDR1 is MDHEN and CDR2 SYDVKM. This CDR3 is CASSLGSQPQHF. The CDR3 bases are TGTGCCAGCAGTTTGGGAAGTCAGCCCCAGCATTTT. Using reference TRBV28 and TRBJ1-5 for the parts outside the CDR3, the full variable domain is DVKVTQSSRYLVKRTGEKVFLECVQDMDHENMFWYRQDPGLGLRLIYFSYDVKMKEKGDIPEGYSVSREKKERFSLILESASTNQTSMYLCASSLGSQPQHFGDGTRLSIL.

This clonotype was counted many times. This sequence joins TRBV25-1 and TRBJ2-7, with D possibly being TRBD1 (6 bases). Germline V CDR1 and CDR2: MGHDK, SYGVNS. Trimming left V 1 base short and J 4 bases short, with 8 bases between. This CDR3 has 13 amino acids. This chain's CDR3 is CASSELRGYEQYF. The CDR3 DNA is TGTGCCAGCAGTGAATTAAGGGGGTACGAGCAGTACTTC.

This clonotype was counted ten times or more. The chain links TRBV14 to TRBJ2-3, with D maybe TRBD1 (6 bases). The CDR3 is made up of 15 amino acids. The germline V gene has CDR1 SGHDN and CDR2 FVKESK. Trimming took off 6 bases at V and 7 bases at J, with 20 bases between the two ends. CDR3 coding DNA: TGTGCCAGCAGTTCTATCGGGACACCAACGAATACGCAGTATTTT. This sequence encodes CASSSIGTPTNTQYF. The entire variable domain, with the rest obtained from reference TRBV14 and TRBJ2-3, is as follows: EAGVTQFPSHSVIEKGQTVTLRCDPISGHDNLYWYRRVMGKEIKFLLHFVKESKQDESGMPNNRFLAERTGGTYSTLKVQPAELEDSGVYFCASSSIGTPTNTQYFGPGTRLTVL.

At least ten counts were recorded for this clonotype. The CDR3 region has the DNA TGTGCCAGCAGTCTTACAGGGGGCGGCTATGGCTACACCTTC. This encodes CASSLTGGGYGYTF. This sequence joins TRBV27 and TRBJ1-2; 9 nucleotides agree with TRBD1. CDR1 and CDR2 (germline): MNHEY, SMNVEV (reference sequence). With V trimmed by 5 bases and J by 4 bases, 5 bases remained unmatched. The CDR3 is 14 amino acids.

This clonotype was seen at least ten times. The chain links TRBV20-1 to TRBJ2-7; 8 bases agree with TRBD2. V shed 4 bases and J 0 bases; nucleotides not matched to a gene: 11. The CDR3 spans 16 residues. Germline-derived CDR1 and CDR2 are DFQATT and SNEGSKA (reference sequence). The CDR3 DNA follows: TGCAGTGCTATAGCCCACGGCGGGGGGAGCTCCTACGAGCAGTACTTC. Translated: CSAIAHGGGSSYEQYF.

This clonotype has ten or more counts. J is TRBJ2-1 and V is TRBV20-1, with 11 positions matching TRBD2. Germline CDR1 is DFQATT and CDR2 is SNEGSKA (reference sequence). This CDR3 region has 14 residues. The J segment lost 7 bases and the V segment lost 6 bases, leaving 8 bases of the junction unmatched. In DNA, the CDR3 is TGCAGTGCGGGAACTAGCGGGAGCGGAAATGAGCAGTTCTTC. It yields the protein CSAGTSGSGNEQFF.